Below are 29 T cell receptor beta chains sequenced from a single sample in a study of radiation and T cells in renal cell carcinoma. The time point is: baseline pretreatment blood. The treatment: 15 Gy SBRT to primary tumor, nephrectomy 4 weeks later. TCRdb's table, derived via immunoSEQ multiplex PCR, lists solely in-frame clones and lacks some. There are 130,000 to 150,000 clones in the sample; approximately 90% occur only once, and around 12% lies in the top ten. This sample comprised blood, obtained from a patient whose treatment included radiotherapy and nephrectomy. Every receptor here comes from a woman between 45 and 65 years old with renal cell carcinoma.

To note about this clone: Other DNA sequences of this sample code for an identical CDR3. This sequence joins TRBV7-2 and TRBJ1-2; D gene uncertain. Germline V gives CDR1 SGHTA, CDR2 FQGNSA. The CDR3 is made up of 12 amino acids. V lost 1 base and J 4 bases, leaving 4 bases between the germline ends. CDR3: CASSLVGYGYTF. CDR3 in DNA: TGTGCCAGCAGCTTAGTTGGCTATGGCTACACCTTC.

This chain links TRBV9 with TRBJ1-2; possibly TRBD1 for D (5 bases). Germline lookup yields CDR1 SGDLS and CDR2 YYNGEE. Trimming pared 4 bases from V and 3 bases from J, leaving 25 bases between. The CDR3 runs 18 residues. The CDR3 is CASSRTFIPDAGDYGYTF. In nucleotides, the CDR3 is TGTGCCAGCAGCCGAACCTTTATACCGGATGCGGGGGACTATGGCTACACCTTC.

This rearrangement joins TRBV2 to TRBJ1-4; 7 bases are a match to TRBD1. Germline CDR1 SNHLY, CDR2 FYNNEI. CDR3 length: 13 residues. With V trimmed by 3 bases and J by 8 bases, 3 bases remained unmatched. DNA of the CDR3: TGTGCCAGCAGTGATCCAGGGGGGGAAAAACTGTTTTTT. This codes for CASSDPGGEKLFF.

The chain combines TRBV5-1 with TRBJ1-2; D ambiguous. The germline gives CDR1 SGHRS, CDR2 YFSETQ. The length of the CDR3 is 12 residues. Trimming left V 2 bases short and J 7 bases short, with 9 bases between. The CDR3 DNA reads TGCGCCAGCAGCTTCCGGGCCGCTGGCTACACCTTC. Protein product: CASSFRAAGYTF.

The chain combines TRBV6-5 with TRBJ2-7, with 7 bases matching TRBD2. After removal of 6 bases from V and 7 bases from J, the junction contained 12 bases not matched to a gene. Looked up from germline, CDR1 is MNHEY and CDR2 is SVGAGI. CDR3 length: 14 amino acids. The CDR3, as DNA: TGTGCCAGCAGGAGAGCACAGCTCGGGGGGGAGCAGTACTTC. Residues: CASRRAQLGGEQYF.

The chain carries TRBV6-5 and TRBJ2-7; TRBD1 aligns across 11 bases. After removal of 0 bases from V and 2 bases from J, the junction contained 3 bases not matched to a gene. The CDR3 totals 16 residues. CDR1 MNHEY and CDR2 SVGAGI come from the germline V gene. CDR3 amino acids: CASSYSRTGGPYEQYF. In DNA form, the CDR3 reads TGTGCCAGCAGTTACTCCCGGACAGGGGGCCCCTACGAGCAGTACTTC.

The CDR3 DNA reads TGTGCCAGCAGTGAACAGGGGGGTCAGCCCCAGCATTTT. This sequence encodes CASSEQGGQPQHF. The V and J genes are TRBV6-1 and TRBJ1-5; 7 bases agree with TRBD1. Germline trimming cut 2 bases from V and 6 bases from J; bases unmatched to any gene: 1. Germline loops: CDR1 MNHNS, CDR2 SASEGT. The CDR3 totals 13 residues.

This sequence joins TRBV5-4 and TRBJ2-5; D may match TRBD1 or TRBD2 (5 bases each). Germline-derived CDR1 and CDR2 are SGHNT and YYREEE (reference sequence). V was pared by 0 bases and J by 2 bases, with 8 bases between. This CDR3 region has 14 residues. The CDR3 region has the DNA TGTGCCAGCAGCTTGGCGGGGCAGCAAGAGACCCAGTACTTC. It translates to CASSLAGQQETQYF.

V usage is TRBV19 and J usage is TRBJ1-4; D perhaps matches TRBD1 (5 bases). There are 15 residues in the CDR3. Germline V gene data show CDR1 as LNHDA and CDR2 as SQIVND (reference sequence). V lost 4 bases to trimming and J lost 4 bases, with 13 bases between them. The CDR3 DNA reads as TGTGCCAGTAGTACCCGACAGATCATTAATGAAAAACTGTTTTTT. It is translated as CASSTRQIINEKLFF.

The chain recombines TRBV7-6 with TRBJ1-1; D is unresolved. Germline CDR1 reads SGHVS; CDR2 reads FNYEAQ. The CDR3 sequence is 13 residues long. Trimming pared 1 base from V and 5 bases from J, leaving 8 bases between. In DNA, the CDR3 is TGTGCCAGCAGCTTAGAAGGGAGAACTGAAGCTTTCTTT. Encoded protein: CASSLEGRTEAFF. Looking up the rest from reference TRBV7-6 and TRBJ1-1 gives the full variable domain: GAGVSQSPRYKVTKRGQDVALRCDPISGHVSLYWYRQALGQGPEFLTYFNYEAQQDKSGLPNDRFSAERPEGSISTLTIQRTEQRDSAMYRCASSLEGRTEAFFGQGTRLTVV.

The chain is built from TRBV18 and TRBJ2-5, with TRBD1 identical over 7 bases. This CDR3 region has 14 residues. CDR1 KGHSH and CDR2 LQKENI come from the germline V gene. J gave up 1 base and V 6 bases, and 5 bases lay outside the gene matches. CDR3: CASSQGTVQETQYF. Here the CDR3 DNA reads TGTGCCAGCTCCCAGGGGACAGTCCAAGAGACCCAGTACTTC. Variable domain in full (rest from reference TRBV18 and TRBJ2-5): NAGVMQNPRHLVRRRGQEARLRCSPMKGHSHVYWYRQLPEEGLKFMVYLQKENIIDESGMPKERFSAEFPKEGPSILRIQQVVRGDSAAYFCASSQGTVQETQYFGPGTRLLVL.

This clone was picked up a small number of times. The rearrangement links TRBV4-1 to TRBJ1-4; TRBD1 matches at 7 bases. V dropped 2 bases and J dropped 7; count of bases not matched to a gene: 4. This CDR3 region has 14 residues. CDR1 is MGHRA, CDR2 YSYEKL, per germline. The CDR3 region has the DNA TGCGCCAGCAGCCAACCGGGACAGCTTGAAAAACTGTTTTTT. Amino acid sequence: CASSQPGQLEKLFF.

In this sample, this clone turned up a few times. This rearrangement joins TRBV19 to TRBJ1-5, with D uncertain. V lost 3 bases and J 6 bases, leaving 6 bases between the germline ends. CDR3 length: 12 amino acids. Germline V CDR1 and CDR2: LNHDA, SQIVND (reference sequence). The CDR3 sequence: CASSIGVQPQHF. For the CDR3, the DNA is TGTGCCAGTAGTATCGGGGTTCAGCCCCAGCATTTT. Full variable domain (rest looked up from reference TRBV19 and TRBJ1-5): DGGITQSPKYLFRKEGQNVTLSCEQNLNHDAMYWYRQDPGQGLRLIYYSQIVNDFQKGDIAEGYSVSREKKESFPLTVTSAQKNPTAFYLCASSIGVQPQHFGDGTRLSIL.

This clone was counted a few times. The chain carries TRBV28 and TRBJ1-4; weak D call: TRBD1 (5 bases). The CDR3 has 13 residues. Germline V lookup: CDR1 MDHEN, CDR2 SYDVKM. Trimming shortened V by 8 bases and J by 2 bases, and 9 bases separated the two germline ends. This CDR3 reads CASRGRTNEKLFF. In DNA, the CDR3 is TGTGCCAGCCGGGGCCGGACTAATGAAAAACTGTTTTTT.

The V and J genes are TRBV23-1 and TRBJ2-7; 11 bases map to TRBD1. TRBV23-1 is treated as an ORF (open reading frame) with a function not yet certain. This CDR3 comprises 16 residues. The V and J ends lost 0 bases and 6 bases, in that order; junction bases with no gene match: 7. CDR3 bases: TGCGCCAGCAGTCAATCTCCGGGACAGGGGGTTTCCGAGCAGTACTTC. The encoded protein is CASSQSPGQGVSEQYF.

The table lists this clone with a few counts. The V and J genes are TRBV6-5 and TRBJ1-6; D might be TRBD1 (6 bases). This CDR3 has 13 residues. In germline, CDR1 is MNHEY, CDR2 SVGAGI. V was clipped by 6 bases and J by 7 bases, with 10 bases between them. The CDR3 protein is CASRDRGNSPLHF. The CDR3 DNA follows: TGTGCCAGCAGGGACAGAGGGAATTCACCCCTCCACTTT.

The rearrangement uses TRBV5-1 and TRBJ2-1; 11 nucleotides match TRBD2. This CDR3 contains 14 residues. The V gene end was trimmed by 0 bases and the J gene end by 9 bases; junction bases not matched to a gene: 2. Germline V gene sequence: CDR1 SGHRS, CDR2 YFSETQ. The CDR3 sequence: CASSLDLAGGEQFF. CDR3 nucleotides: TGCGCCAGCAGCTTGGATCTAGCGGGGGGTGAGCAGTTCTTC.

This chain connects TRBV28 to TRBJ1-2; 9 bases fit TRBD1. Germline trimming cut 4 bases from V and 3 bases from J; bases unmatched to any gene: 3. The germline CDR1 and CDR2 sequences are MDHEN and SYDVKM. This CDR3 contains 14 residues. CDR3 in amino acids: CASSSGQGYYGYTF. The CDR3 region has the DNA TGTGCCAGCAGTTCTGGACAGGGGTACTATGGCTACACCTTC.

The J gene is TRBJ2-5, the V gene TRBV5-5; 8 bases fit TRBD1. The germline CDR1 and CDR2 sequences are SGHKS and YYEKEE (reference sequence). CDR3 size: 17 residues. V gave up 3 bases and J gave up 4 bases; unmatched junction bases: 14. CDR3 bases: TGTGCCAGCAGCTCCTCTCCCGGACAGGGAGTGGCAGAGACCCAGTACTTC. This codes for CASSSSPGQGVAETQYF.

The gene calls are TRBV5-6 and TRBJ2-3; D unclear. The CDR3 contains 17 residues. Trimming took off 2 bases at V and 4 bases at J, with 20 bases between the two ends. From germline, CDR1 is SGHDT and CDR2 YYEEEE. The CDR3 sequence is CASSFTGPDGRPDTQYF. CDR3 DNA: TGTGCCAGCAGCTTCACCGGTCCGGACGGCCGGCCAGATACGCAGTATTTT.

The CDR3 sequence is CASTLGGPGQPQHF. CDR3 DNA: TGTGCCAGCACTTTAGGGGGACCGGGACAGCCCCAGCATTTT. The chain couples TRBV6-6 to TRBJ1-5, with D tentatively TRBD1 (6 bases). Trimming removed 7 bases from V and 7 bases from J, with 17 bases in between. Germline CDR1 is MNHNY and CDR2 is SVGAGI (reference sequence). The CDR3 extends over 14 amino acids.

The chain carries TRBV7-2 and TRBJ2-2; possibly TRBD1 for D (5 bases). This CDR3 is built from 16 residues. CDR1 and CDR2 (germline): SGHTA, FQGNSA. The germline V and J ends were trimmed by 3 bases and 2 bases, with 13 bases remaining between them. The CDR3 bases are TGTGCCAGCAGCTTCGACAGTACGACCAACACCGGGGAGCTGTTTTTT. It yields the protein CASSFDSTTNTGELFF.

The rearrangement uses TRBV14 and TRBJ1-4; maybe TRBD1 (6 bases). The CDR3 is 14 residues long. V was shortened by 3 bases and J by 8 bases, with 13 bases between the two germline ends. CDR1 is SGHDN and CDR2 is FVKESK in the germline V gene. Written as DNA, the CDR3 is TGTGCCAGCAGCCATTTCGGGGGCCGGGAAAAACTGTTTTTT. It codes for CASSHFGGREKLFF.

This chain uses TRBV7-8 with TRBJ1-5; D gene unclear. Trimming removed 5 bases at V and 3 bases at J, with 14 bases between. CDR1 and CDR2 from the germline V gene are SGHVS and FQNEAQ. This CDR3 contains 15 residues. CDR3 sequence (DNA): TGTGCCAGCAGCACCAGTGTGGTCAACAATCAGCCCCAGCATTTT. This sequence encodes CASSTSVVNNQPQHF. Full variable domain (remainder filled in from reference TRBV7-8 and TRBJ1-5): GAGVSQSPRYKVAKRGQDVALRCDPISGHVSLFWYQQALGQGPEFLTYFQNEAQLDKSGLPSDRFFAERPEGSVSTLKIQRTQQEDSAVYLCASSTSVVNNQPQHFGDGTRLSIL.

J is TRBJ1-2 and V is TRBV4-1; tentatively, D is TRBD1 (5 bases). Germline assignment: CDR1 MGHRA and CDR2 YSYEKL. CDR3 length: 15 amino acids. The V gene lost 3 bases and the J gene lost 0 bases, with 11 bases spanning the gap. The CDR3 DNA follows: TGCGCCAGCAGCCATGTGGGGGTAGCTAACTATGGCTACACCTTC. Its translation: CASSHVGVANYGYTF.

The rearrangement joins TRBV9 to TRBJ1-2; D may be TRBD1 (6 bases). The CDR3 loop spans 13 amino acids. Germline V gene lookup returns CDR1 SGDLS and CDR2 YYNGEE. Deletions cut 5 bases from V and 3 bases from J, with 11 bases between. CDR3 sequence: CASRAQGYYGYTF. The CDR3 DNA reads TGTGCCAGCAGGGCACAGGGATACTATGGCTACACCTTC.

This chain connects TRBV7-3 to TRBJ2-2; 8 bases line up with TRBD2. J lost 2 bases, V lost 4 bases, and 12 bases had no gene match. The CDR3 extends over 18 amino acids. Germline CDR1 SGHTA, CDR2 FQGTGA. The CDR3 DNA reads as TGTGCCAGCAGCTCCATTTTTGGACTAGCATATAACACCGGGGAGCTGTTTTTT. This codes for CASSSIFGLAYNTGELFF.

Worth noting for this clone: One end of the junction varies from germline; a read error may be responsible. The chain carries TRBV19 and TRBJ1-2, with TRBD1 as a possible D gene (6 bases). The CDR3 loop spans 12 amino acids. Germline CDR1 reads LNHDA; CDR2 reads SQIVND (reference sequence). CDR3 DNA sequence: TGTGTCTCTGGGACAACTAATTATGGCTACACCTTC. It is translated as CVSGTTNYGYTF.

The chain joins TRBV28 to TRBJ1-5, with TRBD1 matching 8 bases. CDR1 is MDHEN, CDR2 SYDVKM, per germline. Trimming removed 6 bases from V and 7 bases from J; junction bases left unmatched: 8. CDR3 size: 14 residues. CDR3 in amino acids: CASSSGQGGQPQHF. The CDR3 DNA reads TGTGCCAGCAGCTCTGGACAGGGTGGACAGCCCCAGCATTTT.